This T cell receptor (beta chain) was found in a study of blood T cells in healthy people across ages. The study's findings and limits: There was a strong correlation between TCR beta diversity and naive T cell percentage. Donors of long life had a larger count of naive CD4+ cells and greater diversity than aged donors. Diversity estimates drawn from one million T cells were deemed underestimates.

The use of a sample-barcoded 5' primer and a J-beta primer mix characterized a second PCR of roughly 6 to 11 cycles. Each CDR3 protein gets one entry after TCRdb re-called the 5' RACE reads with MiXCR. The sample has around 800,000 distinct CDR3 sequences, 53% seen once. Germline V lookup: CDR1 LNHNV, CDR2 YYDKDF (reference sequence). The V and J ends lost 1 base and 6 bases respectively, with 15 bases between them. The CDR3 is made up of 15 amino acids. Points on this clonotype: Its specificity is not known.

Drawing of peripheral blood yielded about 10 milliliters from each donor. The sample comprised blood. This receptor was identified in a man aged 80 or over in good health. J is TRBJ1-1 and V is TRBV15; possible D gene TRBD1, 6 bases. CDR3 nucleotides: TGTGCCACCAGCAGAGGGACAGCCCTGCGGGCTGAAGCTTTCTTT. This encodes CATSRGTALRAEAFF.